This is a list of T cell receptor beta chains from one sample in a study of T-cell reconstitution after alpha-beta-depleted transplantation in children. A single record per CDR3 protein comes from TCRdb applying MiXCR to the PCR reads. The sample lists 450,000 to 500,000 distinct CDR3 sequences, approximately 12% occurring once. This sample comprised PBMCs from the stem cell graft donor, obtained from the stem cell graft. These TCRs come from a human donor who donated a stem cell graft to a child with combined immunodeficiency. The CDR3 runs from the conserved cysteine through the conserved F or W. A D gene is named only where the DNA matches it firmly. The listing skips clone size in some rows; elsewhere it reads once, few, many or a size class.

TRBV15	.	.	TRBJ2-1	CATSRDGPRSSYNEQFF	TGTGCCACCAGCAGAGATGGGCCTAGGAGCTCCTACAATGAGCAGTTCTTC
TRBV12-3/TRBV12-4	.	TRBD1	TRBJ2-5	CASSLAIGTGSVETQYF	TGTGCCAGCAGTTTAGCAATCGGGACAGGGAGCGTCGAGACCCAGTACTTC
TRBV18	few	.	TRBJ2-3	CASSPRSGLSTDTQYF	TGTGCCAGCTCACCACGGTCGGGTCTTAGCACAGATACGCAGTATTTT
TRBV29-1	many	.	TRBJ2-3	CSVDPGTDTQYF	TGCAGCGTTGATCCTGGCACAGATACGCAGTATTTT
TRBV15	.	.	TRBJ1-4	CATSRDAPDEKLFF	TGTGCCACCAGCAGAGACGCGCCGGATGAAAAACTGTTTTTT
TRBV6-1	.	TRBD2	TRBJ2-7	CASSPPGLAGLLPYEQYF	TGTGCCAGCAGTCCTCCGGGACTAGCGGGTCTGTTGCCCTACGAGCAGTACTTC
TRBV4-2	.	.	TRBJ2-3	CASSQEDTSTSTDTQYF	TGTGCCAGCAGCCAAGAGGATACATCGACTAGCACAGATACGCAGTATTTT
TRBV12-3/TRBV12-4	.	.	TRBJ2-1	CASSFMEGQVEQFF	TGTGCCAGCAGTTTTATGGAGGGGCAGGTTGAGCAGTTCTTC
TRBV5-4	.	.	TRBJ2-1	CASSFSLGNEQFF	TGTGCCAGCAGCTTTAGTTTGGGCAATGAGCAGTTCTTC
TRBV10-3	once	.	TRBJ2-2	CAISWEAGNTGELFF	TGTGCCATCAGTTGGGAGGCAGGGAACACCGGGGAGCTGTTTTTT
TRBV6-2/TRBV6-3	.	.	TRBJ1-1	CASSRSLLNTEAFF	TGTGCCAGCAGCCGGTCCCTTTTGAACACTGAAGCTTTCTTT
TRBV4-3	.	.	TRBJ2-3	CASSPGLYTDTQYF	TGCGCCAGCAGCCCCGGACTCTATACAGATACGCAGTATTTT
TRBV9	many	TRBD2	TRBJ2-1	CASRPGGARYNEQFF	TGTGCCAGCCGCCCGGGGGGTGCACGTTACAATGAGCAGTTCTTC
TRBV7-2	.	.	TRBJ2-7	CASSLATGQGGEQYF	TGTGCCAGCAGCTTAGCTACCGGACAGGGAGGGGAGCAGTACTTC
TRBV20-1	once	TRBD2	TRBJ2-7	CCARSTSGSIFEQYF	TGCTGTGCTCGATCGACTAGCGGGAGTATCTTCGAGCAGTACTTC
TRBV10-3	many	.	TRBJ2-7	CAISLQQQDYEQYF	TGTGCCATCAGCCTACAACAACAGGACTACGAGCAGTACTTC
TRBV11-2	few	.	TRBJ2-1	CASSFSGTLSYNEQFF	TGTGCCAGCAGCTTTTCCGGGACTCTCTCCTACAATGAGCAGTTCTTC
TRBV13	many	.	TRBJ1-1	CASSLEQVNTEAFF	TGTGCCAGCAGCTTAGAACAGGTCAACACTGAAGCTTTCTTT
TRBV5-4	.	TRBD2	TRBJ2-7	CASSLTSGASYEQYF	TGTGCCAGCAGCTTGACTAGCGGAGCTTCCTACGAGCAGTACTTC
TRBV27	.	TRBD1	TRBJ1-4	CASSPWDRDEKLFF	TGTGCCAGCAGTCCCTGGGACAGGGATGAAAAACTGTTTTTT
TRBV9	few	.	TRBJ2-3	CASSVGVLTDTQYF	TGTGCCAGCAGCGTCGGGGTTTTGACAGATACGCAGTATTTT
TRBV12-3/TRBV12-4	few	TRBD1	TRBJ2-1	CASSYGTGIREQFF	TGTGCCAGCAGTTACGGGACAGGGATTCGGGAGCAGTTCTTC
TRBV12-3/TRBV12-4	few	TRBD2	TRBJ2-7	CASSSGSPPYEQYF	TGTGCCAGCAGTAGCGGGAGTCCCCCCTACGAGCAGTACTTC
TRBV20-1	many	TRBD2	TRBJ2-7	CSARGRRLAGGPSTYEQYF	TGCAGTGCTAGAGGCCGACGGCTAGCGGGAGGGCCGTCGACCTACGAGCAGTACTTC
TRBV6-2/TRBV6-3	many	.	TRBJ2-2	CASSYSGLNTGELFF	TGTGCCAGCAGTTACTCGGGCCTTAACACCGGGGAGCTGTTTTTT
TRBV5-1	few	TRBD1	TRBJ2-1	CASSFGTGVDEQFF	TGCGCCAGCAGCTTCGGGACAGGGGTCGATGAGCAGTTCTTC
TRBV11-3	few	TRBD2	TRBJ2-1	CASSLGSGSRSYNEQFF	TGTGCCAGCAGCTTAGGTAGCGGGAGCCGCTCCTACAATGAGCAGTTCTTC
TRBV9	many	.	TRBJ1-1	CASSLLGIISTEAFF	TGTGCCAGCAGCCTCCTGGGGATCATTTCCACTGAAGCTTTCTTT
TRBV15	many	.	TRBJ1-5	CATSRVRGNQPQHF	TGTGCCACCAGCAGAGTCAGGGGTAATCAGCCCCAGCATTTT
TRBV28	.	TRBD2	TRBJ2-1	CASSLVLAGDNEQFF	TGTGCCAGCAGTTTAGTCCTAGCGGGGGACAATGAGCAGTTCTTC
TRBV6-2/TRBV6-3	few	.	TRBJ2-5	CASRPTLERGETQYF	TGTGCCAGCAGACCTACACTGGAGAGAGGGGAGACCCAGTACTTC
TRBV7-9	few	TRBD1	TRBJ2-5	CASSPGQALQETQYF	TGTGCCAGCAGCCCGGGACAGGCCTTGCAAGAGACCCAGTACTTC
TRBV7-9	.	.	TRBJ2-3	CASSFRDHTQYF	TGTGCCAGCAGCTTTCGAGATCATACGCAGTATTTT
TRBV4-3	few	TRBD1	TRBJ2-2	CASSQDPSTGATGELFF	TGCGCCAGCAGCCAAGACCCCTCTACAGGGGCCACCGGGGAGCTGTTTTTT
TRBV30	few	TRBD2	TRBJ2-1	CAWRSYAGVSYNEQFF	TGTGCCTGGAGATCTTATGCGGGAGTCAGTTACAATGAGCAGTTCTTC
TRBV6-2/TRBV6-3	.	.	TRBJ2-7	CASNQLDSYEQYF	TGTGCCAGCAACCAGTTGGATTCCTACGAGCAGTACTTC
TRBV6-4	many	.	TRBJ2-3	CASSDSGLATDTQYF	TGTGCCAGCAGTGACTCCGGGCTAGCGACAGATACGCAGTATTTT
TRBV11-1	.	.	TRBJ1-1	CASSLLTGSNTEAFF	TGTGCCAGCAGCTTATTGACAGGATCGAACACTGAAGCTTTCTTT
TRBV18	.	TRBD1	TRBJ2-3	CASSALPGQGGTDTQYF	TGTGCCAGCTCAGCACTACCGGGACAGGGGGGCACAGATACGCAGTATTTT
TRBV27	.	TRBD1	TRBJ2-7	CASTPGQGNYEQYF	TGTGCCAGCACCCCAGGACAGGGTAACTACGAGCAGTACTTC
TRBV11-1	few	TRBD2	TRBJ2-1	CASSLGRTTSSYNEQFF	TGTGCCAGCAGCTTAGGCCGCACGACTAGCTCGTACAATGAGCAGTTCTTC
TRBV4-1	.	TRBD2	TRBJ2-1	CASSQDPLTSGIRHEQFF	TGCGCCAGCAGCCAAGACCCCCTAACTAGCGGGATAAGACATGAGCAGTTCTTC
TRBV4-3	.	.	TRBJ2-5	CASSQELAEETQYF	TGCGCCAGCAGCCAAGAACTAGCTGAAGAGACCCAGTACTTC
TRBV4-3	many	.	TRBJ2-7	CASSHITGYEQYF	TGCGCCAGCAGCCATATCACAGGCTACGAGCAGTACTTC
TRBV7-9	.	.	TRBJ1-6	CASRPGQGGDNSPLHF	TGTGCCAGCAGGCCTGGCCAGGGTGGGGATAATTCACCCCTCCACTTT
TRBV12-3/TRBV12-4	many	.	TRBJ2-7	CASSPGTLYEQYF	TGTGCCAGCAGTCCCGGGACCCTTTACGAGCAGTACTTC
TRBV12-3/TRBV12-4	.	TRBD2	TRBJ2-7	CASSQRDFLYEQYF	TGTGCCAGCAGTCAGCGGGACTTCCTATACGAGCAGTACTTC
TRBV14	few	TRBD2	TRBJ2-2	CASSRGRGPGELFF	TGTGCCAGCAGCCGAGGGAGGGGCCCCGGGGAGCTGTTTTTT
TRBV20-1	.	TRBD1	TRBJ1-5	CSARGTGGNNQPQHF	TGCAGTGCTAGAGGAACAGGGGGGAACAATCAGCCCCAGCATTTT
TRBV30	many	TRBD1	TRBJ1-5	CAWSGDRDQPQHF	TGTGCCTGGAGTGGGGACAGGGACCAGCCCCAGCATTTT
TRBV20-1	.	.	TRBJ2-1	CSARVLGLIYNEQFF	TGCAGTGCTAGAGTCTTGGGACTTATTTACAATGAGCAGTTCTTC
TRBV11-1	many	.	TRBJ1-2	CASSLDRLYGYTF	TGTGCCAGCAGCCTCGACAGGCTCTATGGCTACACCTTC
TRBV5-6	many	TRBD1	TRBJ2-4	CASSSWTGGNIQYF	TGTGCCAGCAGCTCGTGGACAGGGGGAAACATTCAGTACTTC